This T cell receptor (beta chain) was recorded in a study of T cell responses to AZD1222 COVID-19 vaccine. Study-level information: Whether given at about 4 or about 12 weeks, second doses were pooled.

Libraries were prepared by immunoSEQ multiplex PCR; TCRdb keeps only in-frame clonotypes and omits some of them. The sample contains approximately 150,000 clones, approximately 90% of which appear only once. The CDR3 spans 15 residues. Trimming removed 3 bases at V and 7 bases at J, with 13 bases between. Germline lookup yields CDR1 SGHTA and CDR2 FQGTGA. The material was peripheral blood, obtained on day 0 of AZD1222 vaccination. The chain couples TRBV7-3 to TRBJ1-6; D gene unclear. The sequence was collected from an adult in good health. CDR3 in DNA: TGTGCCAGCAGCTTCCCAGAAGGAAGGAATTCACCCCTCCACTTT. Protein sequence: CASSFPEGRNSPLHF.